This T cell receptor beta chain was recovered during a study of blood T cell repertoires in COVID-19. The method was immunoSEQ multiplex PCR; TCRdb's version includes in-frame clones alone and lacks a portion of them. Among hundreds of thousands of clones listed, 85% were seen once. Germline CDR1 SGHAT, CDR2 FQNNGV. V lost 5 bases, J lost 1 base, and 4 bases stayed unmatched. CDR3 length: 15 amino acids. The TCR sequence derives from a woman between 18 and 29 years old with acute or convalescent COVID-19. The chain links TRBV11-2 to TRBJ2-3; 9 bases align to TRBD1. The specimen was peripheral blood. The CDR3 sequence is CASSQGDRGTDTQYF. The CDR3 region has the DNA TGTGCCAGCAGCCAGGGGGACAGGGGCACAGATACGCAGTATTTT.